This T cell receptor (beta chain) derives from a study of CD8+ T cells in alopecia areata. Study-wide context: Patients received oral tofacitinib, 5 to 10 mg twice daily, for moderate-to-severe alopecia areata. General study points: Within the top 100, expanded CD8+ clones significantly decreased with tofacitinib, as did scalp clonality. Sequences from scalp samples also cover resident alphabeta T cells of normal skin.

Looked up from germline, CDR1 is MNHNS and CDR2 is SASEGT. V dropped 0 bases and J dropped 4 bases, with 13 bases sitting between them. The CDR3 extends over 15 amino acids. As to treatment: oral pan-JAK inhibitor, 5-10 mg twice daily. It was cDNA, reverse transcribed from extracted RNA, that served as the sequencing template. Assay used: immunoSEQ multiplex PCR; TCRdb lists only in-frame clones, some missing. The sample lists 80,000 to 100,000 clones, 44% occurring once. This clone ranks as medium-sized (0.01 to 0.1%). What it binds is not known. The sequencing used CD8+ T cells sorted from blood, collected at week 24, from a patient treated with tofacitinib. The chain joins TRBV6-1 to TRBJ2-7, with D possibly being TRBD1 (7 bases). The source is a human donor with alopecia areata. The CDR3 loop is CASSEAEGAVYEQYF. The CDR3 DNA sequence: TGTGCCAGCAGTGAAGCGGAGGGGGCGGTATACGAGCAGTACTTC.